This T cell receptor beta chain is drawn from a study of shared clonotypes between healthy human individuals. CDR3 size: 14 residues. Germline V gene sequence: CDR1 MRHNA, CDR2 SNTAGT. V was trimmed by 0 bases and J by 6 bases, leaving 12 bases between them. This table comes from immunoSEQ multiplex PCR, and its TCRdb copy is limited to in-frame clones, with some not included. The sample has 2,500,000 or so clones, roughly 93% seen once. The V gene is TRBV6-4, the J gene TRBJ2-7, with D unclear. The specimen sequenced was naive CD4+ T cells from PBMCs. Subset: CD45RA+ positively selected. The sequence was collected from a man aged 18-30 years in good health. Some clones in this sample may be carry-over from other donors' samples. This chain's CDR3 is CASSDSCSRREQYF. For the CDR3, the DNA is TGTGCCAGCAGTGACTCTTGTAGCCGACGCGAGCAGTACTTC.